This TCR beta chain was captured in a study of OX40 agonist ivuxolimab in advanced cancers. Germline assignment: CDR1 SGHAT and CDR2 FQNNGV. V lost 3 bases to trimming and J lost 4 bases; unmatched junction nucleotides: 4. There are 14 residues in the CDR3. Here immunoSEQ multiplex PCR was the method, and the copy in TCRdb shows in-frame clones only, minus some. The sample has about 92,000 clones; roughly four fifths are singletons. Sequencing used CD4+ or CD8+ T cells sorted from blood, obtained in a trial of the OX40 agonist ivuxolimab. The source of this sequence is an adult with an advanced solid tumor such as melanoma, head and neck, liver or kidney cancer. The rearrangement links TRBV11-2 to TRBJ1-2, with 8 bases lining up with TRBD1. For the CDR3, the DNA is TGTGCCAGCAGCTTCGGACAGGGCTTCTATGGCTACACCTTC. It is translated as CASSFGQGFYGYTF.